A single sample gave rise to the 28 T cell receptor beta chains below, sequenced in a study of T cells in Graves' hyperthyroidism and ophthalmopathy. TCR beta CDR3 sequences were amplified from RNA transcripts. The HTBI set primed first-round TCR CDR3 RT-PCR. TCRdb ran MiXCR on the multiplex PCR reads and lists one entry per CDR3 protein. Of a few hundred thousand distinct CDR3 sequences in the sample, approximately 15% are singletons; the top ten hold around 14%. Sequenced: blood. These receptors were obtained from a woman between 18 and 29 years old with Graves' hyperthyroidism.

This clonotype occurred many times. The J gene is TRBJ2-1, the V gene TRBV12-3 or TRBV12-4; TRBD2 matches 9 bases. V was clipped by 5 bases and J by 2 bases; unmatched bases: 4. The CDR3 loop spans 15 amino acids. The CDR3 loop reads CASSRSGGPYNEQFF. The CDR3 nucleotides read TGTGCCAGCAGTCGTAGCGGGGGCCCCTACAATGAGCAGTTCTTC.

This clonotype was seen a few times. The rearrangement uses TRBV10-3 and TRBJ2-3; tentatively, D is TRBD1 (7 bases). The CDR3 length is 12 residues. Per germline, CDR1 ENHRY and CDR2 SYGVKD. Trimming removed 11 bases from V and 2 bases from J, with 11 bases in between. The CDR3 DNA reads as TGTGCCCAGGGGGAGGACACAGATACGCAGTATTTT. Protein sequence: CAQGEDTDTQYF.

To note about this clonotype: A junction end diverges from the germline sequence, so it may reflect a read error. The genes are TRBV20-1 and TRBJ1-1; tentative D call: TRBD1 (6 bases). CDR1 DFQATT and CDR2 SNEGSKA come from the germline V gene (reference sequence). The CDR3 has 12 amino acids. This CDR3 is CSAREGGTEALF. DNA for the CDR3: TGCAGTGCTAGAGAAGGGGGAACTGAAGCTCTCTTT.

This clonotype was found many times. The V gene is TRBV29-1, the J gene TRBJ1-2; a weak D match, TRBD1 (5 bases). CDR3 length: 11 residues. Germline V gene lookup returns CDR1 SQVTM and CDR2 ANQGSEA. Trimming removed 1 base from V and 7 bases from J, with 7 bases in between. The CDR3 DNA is TGCAGCGTTGAAGTCGGGGCTGGCTACACCTTC. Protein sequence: CSVEVGAGYTF.

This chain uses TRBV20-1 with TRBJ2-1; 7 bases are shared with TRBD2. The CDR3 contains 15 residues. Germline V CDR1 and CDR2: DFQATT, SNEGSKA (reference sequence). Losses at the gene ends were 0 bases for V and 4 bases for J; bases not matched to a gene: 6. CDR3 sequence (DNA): TGCAGTGCTAGAGATCGGGAGGCGATTTACAATGAGCAGTTCTTC. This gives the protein CSARDREAIYNEQFF.

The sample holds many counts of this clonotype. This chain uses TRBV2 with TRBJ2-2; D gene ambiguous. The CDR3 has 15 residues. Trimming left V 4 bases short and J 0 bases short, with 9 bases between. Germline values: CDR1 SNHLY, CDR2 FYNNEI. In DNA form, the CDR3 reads TGTGCCAGCAGTGTAAACGGAGCGAACACCGGGGAGCTGTTTTTT. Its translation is CASSVNGANTGELFF. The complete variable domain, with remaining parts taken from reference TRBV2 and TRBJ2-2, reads EPEVTQTPSHQVTQMGQEVILRCVPISNHLYFYWYRQILGQKVEFLVSFYNNEISEKSEIFDDQFSVERPDGSNFTLKIRSTKLEDSAMYFCASSVNGANTGELFFGEGSRLTVL.

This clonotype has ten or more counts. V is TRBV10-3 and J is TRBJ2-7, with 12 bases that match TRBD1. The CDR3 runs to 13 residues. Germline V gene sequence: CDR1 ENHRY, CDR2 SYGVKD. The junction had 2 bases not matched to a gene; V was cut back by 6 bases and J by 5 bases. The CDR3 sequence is CAIRGTGGHEQYF. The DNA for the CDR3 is TGTGCCATCAGGGGGACAGGGGGCCACGAGCAGTACTTC.

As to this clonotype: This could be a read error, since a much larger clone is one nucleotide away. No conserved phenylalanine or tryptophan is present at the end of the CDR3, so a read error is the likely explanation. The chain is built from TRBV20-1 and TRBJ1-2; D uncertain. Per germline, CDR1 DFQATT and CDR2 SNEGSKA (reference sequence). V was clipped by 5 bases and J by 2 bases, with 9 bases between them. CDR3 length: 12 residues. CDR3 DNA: TGCAGTGCTCCACACACGAACTATGGCTACACCATC. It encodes CSAPHTNYGYTI.

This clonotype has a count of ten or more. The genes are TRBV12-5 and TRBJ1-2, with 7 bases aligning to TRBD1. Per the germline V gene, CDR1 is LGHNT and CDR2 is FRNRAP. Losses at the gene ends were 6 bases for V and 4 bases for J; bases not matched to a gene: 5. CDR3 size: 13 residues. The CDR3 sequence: CASGEGDSYGYTF. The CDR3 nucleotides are TGTGCTAGTGGCGAGGGGGACAGCTATGGCTACACCTTC.

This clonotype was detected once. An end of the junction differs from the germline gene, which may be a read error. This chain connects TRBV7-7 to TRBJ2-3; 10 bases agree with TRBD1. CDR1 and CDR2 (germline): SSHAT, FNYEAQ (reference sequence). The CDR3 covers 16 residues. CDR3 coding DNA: TGTGCTAGCAGCCACGGACAGGGGGTGGGCACAGATACGCAGTATTTT. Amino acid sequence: CASSHGQGVGTDTQYF.

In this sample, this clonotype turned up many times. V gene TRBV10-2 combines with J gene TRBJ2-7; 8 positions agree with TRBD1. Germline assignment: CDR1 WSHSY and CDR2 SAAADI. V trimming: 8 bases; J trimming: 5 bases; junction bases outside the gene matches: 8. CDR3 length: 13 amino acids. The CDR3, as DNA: TGCGCCAGCCGCGGACAGGGAGGAAACGAGCAGTACTTC. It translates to CASRGQGGNEQYF.

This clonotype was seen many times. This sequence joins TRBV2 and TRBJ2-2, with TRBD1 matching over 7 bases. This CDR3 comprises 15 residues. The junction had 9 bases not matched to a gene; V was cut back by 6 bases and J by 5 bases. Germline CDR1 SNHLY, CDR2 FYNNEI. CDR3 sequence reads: CASRWGQSGTGELFF. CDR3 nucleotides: TGTGCCAGCAGGTGGGGACAGTCAGGAACCGGGGAGCTGTTTTTT.

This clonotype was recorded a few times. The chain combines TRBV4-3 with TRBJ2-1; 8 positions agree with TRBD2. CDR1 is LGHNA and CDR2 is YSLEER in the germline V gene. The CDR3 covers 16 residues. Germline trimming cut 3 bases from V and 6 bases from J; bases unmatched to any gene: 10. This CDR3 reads CASSQDIGGAGNEQFF. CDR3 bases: TGCGCCAGCAGCCAGGACATCGGGGGGGCAGGCAATGAGCAGTTCTTC.

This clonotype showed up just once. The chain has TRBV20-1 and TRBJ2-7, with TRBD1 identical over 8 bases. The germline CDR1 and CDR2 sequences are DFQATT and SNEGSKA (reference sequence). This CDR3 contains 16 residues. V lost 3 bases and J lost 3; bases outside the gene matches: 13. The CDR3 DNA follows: TGCAGTGCTAGGGGCGGGACGACAGGGGACCTCTACGAGCAGTACTTC. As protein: CSARGGTTGDLYEQYF.

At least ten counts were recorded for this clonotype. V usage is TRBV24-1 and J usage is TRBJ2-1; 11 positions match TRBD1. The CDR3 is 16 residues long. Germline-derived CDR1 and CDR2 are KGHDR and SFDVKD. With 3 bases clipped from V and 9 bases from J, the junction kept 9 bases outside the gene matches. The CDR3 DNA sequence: TGTGCCACCAGTGATATTGGACAGGGGGCATCGGGTGAGCAGTTCTTC. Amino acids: CATSDIGQGASGEQFF.

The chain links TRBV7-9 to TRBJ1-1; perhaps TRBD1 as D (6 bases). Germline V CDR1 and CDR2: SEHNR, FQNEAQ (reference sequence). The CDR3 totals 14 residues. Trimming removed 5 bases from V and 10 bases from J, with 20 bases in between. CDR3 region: CASSPYGGPGGAFF. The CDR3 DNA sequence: TGTGCCAGCAGCCCTTATGGGGGCCCGGGGGGAGCTTTCTTT.

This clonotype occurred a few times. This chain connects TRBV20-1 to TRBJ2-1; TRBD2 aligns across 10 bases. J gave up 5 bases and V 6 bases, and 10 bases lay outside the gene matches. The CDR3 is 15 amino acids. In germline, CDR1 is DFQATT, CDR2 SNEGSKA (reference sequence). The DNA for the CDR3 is TGCAGTGCCCCGAAGGTCCTAGCGGGGGACAATGAGCAGTTCTTC. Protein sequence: CSAPKVLAGDNEQFF.

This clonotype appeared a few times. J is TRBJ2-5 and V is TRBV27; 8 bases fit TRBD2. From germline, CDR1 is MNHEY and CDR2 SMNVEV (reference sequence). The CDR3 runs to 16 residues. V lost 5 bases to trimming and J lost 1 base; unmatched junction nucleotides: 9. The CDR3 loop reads CASSIGLAPAQETQYF. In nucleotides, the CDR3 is TGTGCCAGCAGTATAGGACTAGCCCCAGCCCAAGAGACCCAGTACTTC.

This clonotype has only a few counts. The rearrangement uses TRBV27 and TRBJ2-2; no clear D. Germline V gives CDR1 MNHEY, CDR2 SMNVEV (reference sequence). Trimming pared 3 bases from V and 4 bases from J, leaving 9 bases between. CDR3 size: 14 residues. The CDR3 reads CASSLGTGTGELFF. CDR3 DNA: TGTGCCAGCAGTTTGGGTACCGGCACCGGGGAGCTGTTTTTT.

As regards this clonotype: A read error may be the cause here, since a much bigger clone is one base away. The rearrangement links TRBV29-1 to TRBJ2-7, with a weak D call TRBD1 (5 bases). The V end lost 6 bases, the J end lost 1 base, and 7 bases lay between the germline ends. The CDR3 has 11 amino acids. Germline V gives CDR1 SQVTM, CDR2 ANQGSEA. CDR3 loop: CSVHRSYEQYF. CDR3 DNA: TGCAGCGTGCACAGGTCCTACGAGCAGTACTTC.

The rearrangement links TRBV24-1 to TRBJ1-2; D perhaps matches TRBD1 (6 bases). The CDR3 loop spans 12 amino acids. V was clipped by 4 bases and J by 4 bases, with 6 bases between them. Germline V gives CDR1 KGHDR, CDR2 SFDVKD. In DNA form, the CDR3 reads TGTGCCACCAGTGAAGGGGGCTATGGCTACACCTTC. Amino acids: CATSEGGYGYTF.

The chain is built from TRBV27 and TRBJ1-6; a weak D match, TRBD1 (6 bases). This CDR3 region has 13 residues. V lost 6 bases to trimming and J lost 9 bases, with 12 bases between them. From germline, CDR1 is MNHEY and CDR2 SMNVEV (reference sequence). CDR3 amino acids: CASSDRNSSPLHF. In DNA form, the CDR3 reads TGTGCCAGCAGCGACAGGAATAGTTCACCCCTCCACTTT.

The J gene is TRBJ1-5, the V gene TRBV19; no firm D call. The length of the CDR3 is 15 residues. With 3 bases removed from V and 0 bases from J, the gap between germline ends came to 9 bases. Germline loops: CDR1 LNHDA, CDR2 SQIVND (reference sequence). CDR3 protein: CASSIRGTSNQPQHF. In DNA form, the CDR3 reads TGTGCCAGTAGTATTCGAGGCACTAGCAATCAGCCCCAGCATTTT.

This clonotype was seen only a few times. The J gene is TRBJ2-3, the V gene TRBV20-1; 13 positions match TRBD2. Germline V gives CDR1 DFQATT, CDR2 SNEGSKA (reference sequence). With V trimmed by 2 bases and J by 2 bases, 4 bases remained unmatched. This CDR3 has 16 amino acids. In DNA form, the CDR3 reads TGCAGTGCTAGACCCACTAGCGGGGGGGCCACAGATACGCAGTATTTT. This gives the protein CSARPTSGGATDTQYF.

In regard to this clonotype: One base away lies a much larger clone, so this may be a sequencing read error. CDR3 nucleotide sequence: TGTGCCAACAGCTTAGTGCGGCAGAATAATGAAAAACTGTTTTTT. It encodes CANSLVRQNNEKLFF. This chain joins TRBV7-8 and TRBJ1-4; D is ambiguous. CDR3 size: 15 residues. The germline V gene encodes CDR1 SGHVS and CDR2 FQNEAQ. Full variable domain (remainder filled in from reference TRBV7-8 and TRBJ1-4): GAGVSQSPRYKVAKRGQDVALRCDPISGHVSLFWYQQALGQGPEFLTYFQNEAQLDKSGLPSDRFFAERPEGSVSTLKIQRTQQEDSAVYLCANSLVRQNNEKLFFGSGTQLSVL.

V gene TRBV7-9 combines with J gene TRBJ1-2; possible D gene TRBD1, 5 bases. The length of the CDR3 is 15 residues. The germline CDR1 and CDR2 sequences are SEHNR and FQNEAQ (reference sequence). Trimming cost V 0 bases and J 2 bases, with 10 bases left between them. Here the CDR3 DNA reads TGTGCCAGCAGCTTAGCCGGGGCTTCGAACTATGGCTACACCTTC. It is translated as CASSLAGASNYGYTF.

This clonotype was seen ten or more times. This CDR3 reads CASSSGAGTGNYGYTF. In DNA, the CDR3 is TGTGCCAGCAGCTCCGGGGCCGGGACAGGGAACTATGGCTACACCTTC. The V call is TRBV7-3, the J call TRBJ1-2, with TRBD1 identical over 9 bases. With V trimmed by 4 bases and J by 2 bases, 8 bases remained unmatched. Germline V gene lookup returns CDR1 SGHTA and CDR2 FQGTGA. This CDR3 has 16 residues.

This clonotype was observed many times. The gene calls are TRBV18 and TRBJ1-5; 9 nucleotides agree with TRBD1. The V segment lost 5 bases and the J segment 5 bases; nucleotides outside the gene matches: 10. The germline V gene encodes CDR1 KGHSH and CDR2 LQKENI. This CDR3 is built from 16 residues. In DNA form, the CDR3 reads TGTGCCAGCTCAACAGGGACAGGGAAGATCGATCAGCCCCAGCATTTT. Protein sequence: CASSTGTGKIDQPQHF.